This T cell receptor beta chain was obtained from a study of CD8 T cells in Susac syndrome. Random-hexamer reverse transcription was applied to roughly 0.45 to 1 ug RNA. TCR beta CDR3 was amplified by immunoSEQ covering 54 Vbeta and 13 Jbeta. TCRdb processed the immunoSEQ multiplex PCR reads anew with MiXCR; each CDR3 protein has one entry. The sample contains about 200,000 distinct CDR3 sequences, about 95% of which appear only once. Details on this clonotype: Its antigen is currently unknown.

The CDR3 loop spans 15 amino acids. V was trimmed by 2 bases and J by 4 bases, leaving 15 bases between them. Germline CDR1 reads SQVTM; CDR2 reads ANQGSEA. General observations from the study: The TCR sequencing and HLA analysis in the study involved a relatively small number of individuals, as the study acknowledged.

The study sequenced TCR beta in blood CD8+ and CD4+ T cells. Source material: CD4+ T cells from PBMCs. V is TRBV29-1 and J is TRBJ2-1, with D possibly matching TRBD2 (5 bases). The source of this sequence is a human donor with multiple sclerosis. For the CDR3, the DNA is TGCAGCGTTGAACGCACCCCTTCGGGATACAATGAGCAGTTCTTC. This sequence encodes CSVERTPSGYNEQFF.